This paragraph covers one T cell receptor (beta chain) sequence. V was shortened by 3 bases and J by 1 base, with 15 bases between the two germline ends. The CDR3 is 15 residues long. Germline CDR1 is DFQATT and CDR2 is SNEGSKA (reference sequence). This sample stems from a study of blood T cell repertoires in COVID-19. Across the study: Researchers got acute and convalescent COVID-19 samples from the United States, Italy and Spain. PBMCs, B-cell-depleted T cells, or T cells provided the cDNA or gDNA that made up the material.

Original data processing: Estimation of nucleated cell counts relied on the amplification of reference gene primers. The protocol was immunoSEQ multiplex PCR, while the TCRdb copy is restricted to in-frame clones and leaves out a portion. The DNA gave D and trimming, while V, J and clone size come from that table. The sample lists about 85,000 clones, around 88% seen once, with more than 4.5% in the top ten. This clonotype originated in a man aged 55 to 70 with acute or convalescent COVID-19. Sequencing was carried out using peripheral blood. The chain employs TRBV20-1 and TRBJ1-1; tentative D call: TRBD1 (5 bases). The CDR3 region has the DNA TGCAGTGCTAGTTGGCCTAGGGGCACGAACACTGAAGCTTTCTTT. Protein: CSASWPRGTNTEAFF.